Listed here is a single T cell receptor beta chain. This sample is drawn from a study of blood T cell repertoires in COVID-19. Study at large: Nucleic acid was either cDNA or gDNA, and it came from T cells, B-cell-depleted T cells, or PBMCs.

TCRdb's copy holds only in-frame clones and misses some; the assay was immunoSEQ multiplex PCR. Of 540,000 or so clones listed, 85% to 90% are singletons. CDR1 SGHTA and CDR2 FQGNSA come from the germline V gene. The CDR3 is made up of 15 amino acids. With V trimmed by 5 bases and J by 2 bases, 5 bases remained unmatched. This receptor was taken from a woman between 45 and 60 years old with COVID-19, enrolled during active disease. Specimen: peripheral blood. The chain couples TRBV7-2 to TRBJ2-1; 8 bases fit TRBD2. This CDR3 is CASSPGGLAYNEQFF. The DNA for the CDR3 is TGTGCCAGCAGCCCCGGGGGACTAGCCTACAATGAGCAGTTCTTC.